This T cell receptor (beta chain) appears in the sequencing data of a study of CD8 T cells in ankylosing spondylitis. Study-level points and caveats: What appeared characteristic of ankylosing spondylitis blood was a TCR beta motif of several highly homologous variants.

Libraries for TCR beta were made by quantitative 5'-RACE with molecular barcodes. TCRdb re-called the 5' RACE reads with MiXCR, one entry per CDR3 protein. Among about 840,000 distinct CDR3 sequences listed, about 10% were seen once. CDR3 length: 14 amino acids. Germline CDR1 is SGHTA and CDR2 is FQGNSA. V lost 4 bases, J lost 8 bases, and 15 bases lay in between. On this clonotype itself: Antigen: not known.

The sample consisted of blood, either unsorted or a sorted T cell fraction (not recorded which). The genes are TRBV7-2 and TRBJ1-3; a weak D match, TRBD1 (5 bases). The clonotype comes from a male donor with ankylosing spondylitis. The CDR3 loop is CASSSRGTGDTIYF. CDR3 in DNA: TGTGCCAGCAGCTCAAGAGGGACCGGCGACACCATATATTTT.